The next 5 T cell receptor beta chains were all read from a single sample in a study of shared clonotypes between healthy human individuals. CD45RO-negative CD8 cells positively selected for CCR7 made up the naive population, which excluded terminally differentiated effector memory CD45RA+ cells. Using immunoSEQ multiplex PCR, the repertoire was profiled, and TCRdb retains in-frame clones only, with some absent. The top ten hold 0.085% to 0.11% of the sample, which has roughly 550,000 clones, around 95% seen once. Sequencing was performed on naive CD8+ T cells sorted from blood. The receptors here all came from a woman aged 25 to 39 in good health.

In the case of this clone: The identical CDR3 is also encoded by other nucleotide sequences in the sample. This sequence joins TRBV6-1 and TRBJ2-3; D remains unclear. The length of the CDR3 is 12 residues. Germline lookup yields CDR1 MNHNS and CDR2 SASEGT. Trimming stripped 3 bases from V and 1 base from J, with 2 bases between. In nucleotides, the CDR3 is TGTGCCAGCAGTGAGGGCACAGATACGCAGTATTTT. This encodes CASSEGTDTQYF.

V gene TRBV7-9 combines with J gene TRBJ2-1; D unclear. Germline V lookup: CDR1 SEHNR, CDR2 FQNEAQ (reference sequence). Trimming pared 2 bases from V and 6 bases from J, leaving 8 bases between. The CDR3 length is 13 residues. DNA for the CDR3: TGTGCCAGCAGCTTAACCCTCGCCAATGAGCAGTTCTTC. Translation: CASSLTLANEQFF. Combining the CDR3 with reference TRBV7-9 and TRBJ2-1 gives the whole variable domain DTGVSQNPRHKITKRGQNVTFRCDPISEHNRLYWYRQTLGQGPEFLTYFQNEAQLEKSRLLSDRFSAERPKGSFSTLEIQRTEQGDSAMYLCASSLTLANEQFFGPGTRLTVL.

V is TRBV10-1 and J is TRBJ1-1; 7 positions match TRBD1. The CDR3 covers 14 residues. The V segment lost 3 bases and the J segment 2 bases; nucleotides outside the gene matches: 3. Germline-derived CDR1 and CDR2 are WNHNN and SYGVQD (reference sequence). The CDR3, as DNA: TGCGCCAGCAGTGAAGCAGGGGGAAACACTGAAGCTTTCTTT. Its protein is CASSEAGGNTEAFF.

The gene calls are TRBV2 and TRBJ2-7; 7 bases agree with TRBD2. Germline CDR1 is SNHLY and CDR2 is FYNNEI. CDR3 length: 16 residues. V shed 1 base and J 4 bases; nucleotides not matched to a gene: 10. Here the CDR3 DNA reads TGTGCCAGCAGTGAAGACCTAGCTAGCGGCTGGTACGAGCAGTACTTC. Amino acid sequence: CASSEDLASGWYEQYF.

In its sample, this clone was seen once. CDR3 DNA sequence: TGCGCCAGCAGCTTGAACGCTGGGAGCACAGATACGCAGTATTTT. Protein: CASSLNAGSTDTQYF. The chain combines TRBV5-1 with TRBJ2-3; D call uncertain. This CDR3 is 15 amino acids long. CDR1 and CDR2 from the germline V gene are SGHRS and YFSETQ. V was cut by 1 base and J by 0 bases, with 9 bases left in between.